Following are 14 T cell receptor beta chains from one sample sequenced in a study of shared clonotypes between healthy human individuals. Sequenced by immunoSEQ multiplex PCR; TCRdb stores in-frame clones only, minus some. The profile shows 1,400,000 or so clones, approximately 98.5% of them singletons. The sample was naive CD4+ T cells sorted from blood. Subset: CD45RA+ positively selected. The receptors were gathered from a man aged 25-45 years in good health.

The chain combines TRBV9 with TRBJ2-1; 12 nucleotides align to TRBD1. CDR1 is SGDLS, CDR2 YYNGEE, per germline. Trimming cost V 2 bases and J 9 bases; bases outside gene matches: 6. The CDR3 totals 15 residues. CDR3 coding DNA: TGTGCCAGCAGCGTCGGGACAGGGGGCCTCAGTGAGCAGTTCTTC. Amino acid sequence: CASSVGTGGLSEQFF.

Concerning this clone itself: An end of the junction does not agree with germline; a read error may underlie this. J is TRBJ2-1 and V is TRBV27, with 8 bases aligning to TRBD1. CDR1 is MNHEY, CDR2 SMNVEV, per germline (reference sequence). The CDR3 has 12 amino acids. The CDR3 DNA follows: TGTGCCAGCAGTTTTACCGGGACAGGCCCCATCTTC. Translating it yields CASSFTGTGPIF.

The V gene is TRBV5-1, the J gene TRBJ2-3, with D possibly matching TRBD1 (5 bases). V was trimmed by 0 bases and J by 2 bases, leaving 19 bases between them. The CDR3 spans 18 residues. Germline CDR1 is SGHRS and CDR2 is YFSETQ. The CDR3 loop is CASSLGRVLLEHTDTQYF. The CDR3 region has the DNA TGCGCCAGCAGCTTGGGCAGGGTACTACTCGAACACACAGATACGCAGTATTTT.

A note on this clone: Other DNA sequences in the sample encode the same CDR3. This chain uses TRBV6-1 with TRBJ2-2; D is perhaps TRBD1 or TRBD2 (5 bases each). Germline V gives CDR1 MNHNS, CDR2 SASEGT. This CDR3 is 15 amino acids long. V was shortened by 2 bases and J by 4 bases, with 11 bases between the two germline ends. CDR3 residues: CASSERRGGTGELFF. The CDR3, as DNA: TGTGCCAGCAGTGAAAGGCGTGGGGGCACCGGGGAGCTGTTTTTT.

The rearrangement joins TRBV2 to TRBJ2-5; D unresolved. V dropped 4 bases and J dropped 0 bases, with 21 bases sitting between them. Germline assignment: CDR1 SNHLY and CDR2 FYNNEI. The CDR3 sequence is 18 residues long. CDR3 in amino acids: CASSVYPRSTSYQETQYF. DNA of the CDR3: TGTGCCAGCAGTGTTTACCCTAGGTCCACTTCGTACCAAGAGACCCAGTACTTC. The full variable domain, completed using reference TRBV2 and TRBJ2-5, is EPEVTQTPSHQVTQMGQEVILRCVPISNHLYFYWYRQILGQKVEFLVSFYNNEISEKSEIFDDQFSVERPDGSNFTLKIRSTKLEDSAMYFCASSVYPRSTSYQETQYFGPGTRLLVL.

This clone occurred once. The junction shows a germline mismatch at one end, possibly a read error. The genes are TRBV6-1 and TRBJ2-4; tentatively, D is TRBD1 (6 bases). Germline V lookup: CDR1 MNHNS, CDR2 SASEGT. The CDR3 is made up of 16 amino acids. The CDR3, as DNA: TGTGCCAGCAGTGAAGCGCACTGGAATGAAGGGGGAAAGGACCACTTC. This gives the protein CASSEAHWNEGGKDHF.

Details on this clone: Other DNA sequences of this sample code for an identical CDR3. This sequence joins TRBV6-1 and TRBJ2-7, with 8 bases identical to TRBD1. This CDR3 comprises 12 residues. CDR1 MNHNS and CDR2 SASEGT come from the germline V gene. Trimming took 6 bases from V and 4 from J; bases not matched to a gene: 2. For the CDR3, the DNA is TGTGCCAGCAGGGACAGGGTTTACGAGCAGTACTTC. Protein product: CASRDRVYEQYF.

The chain is built from TRBV29-1 and TRBJ2-1, with 9 bases matching TRBD2. With V trimmed by 1 base and J by 8 bases, 12 bases remained unmatched. The germline CDR1 and CDR2 sequences are SQVTM and ANQGSEA. This CDR3 has 16 residues. The CDR3 nucleotides are TGCAGCGTTGAAGGATTAGCGGGAGCCCATGCGGATGAGCAGTTCTTC. It translates to CSVEGLAGAHADEQFF.

The chain recombines TRBV6-5 with TRBJ2-7, with 7 bases identical to TRBD2. The CDR3 has 13 amino acids. The junction had 11 bases not matched to a gene; V was cut back by 6 bases and J by 9 bases. Germline V lookup: CDR1 MNHEY, CDR2 SVGAGI. CDR3 amino acids: CASSRDYGLGQYF. CDR3 in DNA: TGTGCCAGCAGCCGGGACTACGGCTTAGGGCAGTACTTC.

The chain carries TRBV15 and TRBJ1-2; tentative D call: TRBD1 (5 bases). The CDR3 sequence is 15 residues long. Germline V gives CDR1 LNHNV, CDR2 YYDKDF (reference sequence). Deletions cut 0 bases from V and 4 bases from J, with 12 bases between. The CDR3 nucleotides read TGTGCCACCAGCAGAGACAGGGTTAGTCCCTATGGCTACACCTTC. Translated, it gives CATSRDRVSPYGYTF.

The chain joins TRBV29-1 to TRBJ2-3; the match to TRBD2 covers 9 bases. Germline V gene lookup returns CDR1 SQVTM and CDR2 ANQGSEA. The CDR3 is 16 amino acids. With V trimmed by 4 bases and J by 2 bases, 10 bases remained unmatched. The CDR3 nucleotides are TGCAGCGTTGTCCCGCTAGCGGGAACCGTCACAGATACGCAGTATTTT. Amino acids: CSVVPLAGTVTDTQYF.

The chain links TRBV9 to TRBJ1-2; unclear D gene. CDR3 length: 13 amino acids. The germline V gene encodes CDR1 SGDLS and CDR2 YYNGEE. Trimming stripped 4 bases from V and 0 bases from J, with 7 bases between. Written as DNA, the CDR3 is TGTGCCAGCAGCCCCCGTCCTAACTATGGCTACACCTTC. Protein product: CASSPRPNYGYTF. The full variable domain, with the rest looked up from reference TRBV9 and TRBJ1-2, is DSGVTQTPKHLITATGQRVTLRCSPRSGDLSVYWYQQSLDQGLQFLIQYYNGEERAKGNILERFSAQQFPDLHSELNLSSLELGDSALYFCASSPRPNYGYTFGSGTRLTVV.

V is TRBV27 and J is TRBJ2-3; 7 nucleotides align to TRBD2. The CDR3 is 15 residues long. The junction had 6 bases not matched to a gene; V was cut back by 3 bases and J by 3 bases. CDR1 is MNHEY and CDR2 is SMNVEV in the germline V gene (reference sequence). The CDR3 loop reads CASSFWTRGTDTQYF. The CDR3 nucleotides read TGTGCCAGCAGTTTTTGGACTAGAGGTACAGATACGCAGTATTTT.

The rearrangement links TRBV6-1 to TRBJ1-5, with TRBD1 as a possible D gene (5 bases). Per germline, CDR1 MNHNS and CDR2 SASEGT. With 8 bases removed from V and 7 bases from J, the gap between germline ends came to 15 bases. This CDR3 is built from 13 residues. As DNA, the CDR3 is TGTGCCAGCGGGGCAGGGAGATTACAGCCCCAGCATTTT. Protein sequence: CASGAGRLQPQHF.